This T cell receptor (beta chain) appears in the sequencing data of a study of response to subunit inactivated influenza vaccine. The study's findings and limits: It was suggested by the authors that few new T cells are recruited by each seasonal influenza vaccination.

A word on this clonotype: What it recognizes is unknown.

The CDR3 consists of 16 residues. Germline V gives CDR1 LGHNA, CDR2 YNFKEQ. V was pared by 0 bases and J by 1 base, with 4 bases of the junction left unmatched. TCRdb re-called the RT-PCR reads through MiXCR, storing one row per CDR3 protein. Here the sample spans more than 250,000 distinct CDR3 sequences, 21% being singletons. This receptor was taken from a man aged 50-75 years who received an inactivated influenza vaccine. The specimen comprised PBMCs from blood, sampled approximately 22 months after vaccination. The V and J genes are TRBV4-2 and TRBJ2-3; 7 nucleotides agree with TRBD1. The CDR3 here is CASSQEGDRGTDTQYF. DNA for the CDR3: TGTGCCAGCAGCCAAGAAGGTGACAGGGGCACAGATACGCAGTATTTT.